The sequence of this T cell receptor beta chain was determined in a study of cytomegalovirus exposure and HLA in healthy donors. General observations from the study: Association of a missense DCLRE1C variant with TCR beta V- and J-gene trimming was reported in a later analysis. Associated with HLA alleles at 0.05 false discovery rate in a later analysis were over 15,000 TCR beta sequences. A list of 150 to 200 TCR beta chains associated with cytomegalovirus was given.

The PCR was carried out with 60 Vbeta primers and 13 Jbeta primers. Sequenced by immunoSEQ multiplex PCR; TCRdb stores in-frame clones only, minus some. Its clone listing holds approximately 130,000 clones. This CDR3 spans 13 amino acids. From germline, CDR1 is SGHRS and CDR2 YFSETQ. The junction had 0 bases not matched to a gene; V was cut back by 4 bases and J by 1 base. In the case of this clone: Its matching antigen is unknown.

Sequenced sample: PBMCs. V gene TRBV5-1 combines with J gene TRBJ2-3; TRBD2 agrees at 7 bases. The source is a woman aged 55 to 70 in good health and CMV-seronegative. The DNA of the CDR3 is TGCGCCAGCAGCCGGGGGGGCACAGATACGCAGTATTTT. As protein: CASSRGGTDTQYF.